This TCR beta chain emerged from a study of T-cell reconstitution after alpha-beta-depleted transplantation in children. This clonotype came up many times. V lost 6 bases, J lost 5 bases, and 8 bases stayed unmatched. This CDR3 has 14 amino acids. Looked up from germline, CDR1 is SNHLY and CDR2 is FYNNEI. Unique molecular identifiers tagged the TCRbeta library. TCRdb re-derived calls from the PCR reads in MiXCR, one entry per CDR3 protein. The table shows 250,000 to 300,000 distinct CDR3 sequences, with approximately 9.8% occurring only once. The specimen comprised PBMCs from the stem cell graft donor, sampled from the stem cell graft. V gene TRBV2 combines with J gene TRBJ2-5; 8 nucleotides align to TRBD2. The clonotype comes from a human donor who donated a stem cell graft to a child with SCID. The CDR3 region has the DNA TGTGCCAGCAGAACTAGCGGTACCCATGAGACCCAGTACTTC. This encodes CASRTSGTHETQYF.